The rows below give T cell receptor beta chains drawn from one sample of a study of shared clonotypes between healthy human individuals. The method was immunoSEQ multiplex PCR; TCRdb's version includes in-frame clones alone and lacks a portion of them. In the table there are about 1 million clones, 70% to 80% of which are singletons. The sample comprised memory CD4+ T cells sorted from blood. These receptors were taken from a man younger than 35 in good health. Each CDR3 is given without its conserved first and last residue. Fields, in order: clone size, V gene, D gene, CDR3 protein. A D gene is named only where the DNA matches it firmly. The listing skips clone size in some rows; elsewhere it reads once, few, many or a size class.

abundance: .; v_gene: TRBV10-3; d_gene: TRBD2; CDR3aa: AISTQRGAADEQF
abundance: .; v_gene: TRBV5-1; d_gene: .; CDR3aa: ASSLDGRSTDTQY
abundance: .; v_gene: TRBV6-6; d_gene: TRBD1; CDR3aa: ASRGQGRTEAF
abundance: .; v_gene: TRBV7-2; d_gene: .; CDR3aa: ASSLVGINEQF
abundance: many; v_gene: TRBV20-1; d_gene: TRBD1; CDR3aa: SATGGYGYT
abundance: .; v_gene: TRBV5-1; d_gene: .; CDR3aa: ASSFGTKSGDTQY
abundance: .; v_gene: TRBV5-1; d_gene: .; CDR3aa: ASTLLTGNTGELF
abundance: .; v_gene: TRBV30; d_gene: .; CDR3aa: AWSGAGSYQETQY
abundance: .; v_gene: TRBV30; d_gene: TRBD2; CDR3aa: AWSDLAGQETQY
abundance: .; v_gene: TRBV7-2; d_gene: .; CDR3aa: ASSLADGSYNEQF
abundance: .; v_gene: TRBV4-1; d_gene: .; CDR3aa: ASSQALSHEQY
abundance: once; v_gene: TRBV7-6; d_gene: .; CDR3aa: ASSLDIPSNTGELF
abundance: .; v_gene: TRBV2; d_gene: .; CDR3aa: ASNGMGGYT
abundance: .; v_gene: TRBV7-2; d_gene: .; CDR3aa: ASSLRQAWETQY
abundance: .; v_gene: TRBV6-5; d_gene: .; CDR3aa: ASSSTLLNTEAF
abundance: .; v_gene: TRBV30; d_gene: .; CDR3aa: ACSRGWTEAF
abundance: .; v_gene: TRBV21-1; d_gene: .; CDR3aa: ASTPGGGNYYGYT
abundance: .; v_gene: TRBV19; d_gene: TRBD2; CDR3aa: ASSSIAGGHETQY
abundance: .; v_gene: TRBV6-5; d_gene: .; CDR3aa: ASRRTEANYGYT
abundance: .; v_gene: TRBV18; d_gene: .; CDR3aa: ASSPGAGYNEQF
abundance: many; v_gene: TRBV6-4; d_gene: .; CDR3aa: ASSDSPRPYEQY
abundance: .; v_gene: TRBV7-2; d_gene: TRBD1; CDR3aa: ATGQVVQETQY
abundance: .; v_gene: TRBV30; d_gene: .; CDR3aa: AWSVSFLDTEAF
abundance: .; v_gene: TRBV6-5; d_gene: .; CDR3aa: ASSYSTGAQDYGYT
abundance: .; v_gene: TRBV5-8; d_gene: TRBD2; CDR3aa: ASSSGTSGITDTQY
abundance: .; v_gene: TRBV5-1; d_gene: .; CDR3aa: ASRLDGPSSYNEQF
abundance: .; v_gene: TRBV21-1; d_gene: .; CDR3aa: ASSPRTASTEAF
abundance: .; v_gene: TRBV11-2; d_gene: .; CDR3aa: ASSAFQGNTEAF
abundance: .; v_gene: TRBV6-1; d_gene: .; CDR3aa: ASRGDGYEQY
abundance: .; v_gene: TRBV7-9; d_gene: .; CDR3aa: ASSLSQGLSDEQY
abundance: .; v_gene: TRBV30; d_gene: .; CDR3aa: AWSASGAEEQY
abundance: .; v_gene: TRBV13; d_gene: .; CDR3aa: ASSLEWALGNEQF
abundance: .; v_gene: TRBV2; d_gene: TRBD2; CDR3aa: ASNQGREGETQY
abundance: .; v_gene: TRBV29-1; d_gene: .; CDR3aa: SVTVGGDYGYT
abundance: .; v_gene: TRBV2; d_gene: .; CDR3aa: ASCREGLVNSPLH
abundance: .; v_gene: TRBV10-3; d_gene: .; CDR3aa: AITGLPYNEQF
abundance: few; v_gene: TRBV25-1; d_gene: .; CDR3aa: ASNSEGYGYT
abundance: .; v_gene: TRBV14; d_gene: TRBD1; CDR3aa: ASSQMTGSEAF
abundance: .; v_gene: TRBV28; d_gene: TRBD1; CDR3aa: ASSFPGQGNTEAF
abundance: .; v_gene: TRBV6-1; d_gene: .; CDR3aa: ASRTTLNSPLH
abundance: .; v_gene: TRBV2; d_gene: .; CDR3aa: ANSVGGGPTEAF
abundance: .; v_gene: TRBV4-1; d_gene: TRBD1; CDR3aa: ASSRLTGAGELF
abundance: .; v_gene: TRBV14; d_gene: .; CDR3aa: ASSQVWGPDEQF
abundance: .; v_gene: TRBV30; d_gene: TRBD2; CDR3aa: AWGPAASGARETQY
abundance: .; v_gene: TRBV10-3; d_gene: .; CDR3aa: ATSEYEQY
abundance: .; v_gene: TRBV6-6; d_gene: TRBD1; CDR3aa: ASSYSGTGGTGELF
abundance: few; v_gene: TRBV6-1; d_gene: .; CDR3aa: ASKVNTEAF
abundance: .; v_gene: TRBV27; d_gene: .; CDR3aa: ASSLGTGNRNEQF
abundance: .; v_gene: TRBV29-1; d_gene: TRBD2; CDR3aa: SVETSETQY
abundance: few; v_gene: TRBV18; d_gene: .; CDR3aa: ASSPGQTSYGEQY
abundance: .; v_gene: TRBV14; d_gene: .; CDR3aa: ASSRTLSTDTQY
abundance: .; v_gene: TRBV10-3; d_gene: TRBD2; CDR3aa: AISGTGGPADTQY
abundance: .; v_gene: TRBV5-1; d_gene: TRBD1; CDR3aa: ASSLGQGNEKLF